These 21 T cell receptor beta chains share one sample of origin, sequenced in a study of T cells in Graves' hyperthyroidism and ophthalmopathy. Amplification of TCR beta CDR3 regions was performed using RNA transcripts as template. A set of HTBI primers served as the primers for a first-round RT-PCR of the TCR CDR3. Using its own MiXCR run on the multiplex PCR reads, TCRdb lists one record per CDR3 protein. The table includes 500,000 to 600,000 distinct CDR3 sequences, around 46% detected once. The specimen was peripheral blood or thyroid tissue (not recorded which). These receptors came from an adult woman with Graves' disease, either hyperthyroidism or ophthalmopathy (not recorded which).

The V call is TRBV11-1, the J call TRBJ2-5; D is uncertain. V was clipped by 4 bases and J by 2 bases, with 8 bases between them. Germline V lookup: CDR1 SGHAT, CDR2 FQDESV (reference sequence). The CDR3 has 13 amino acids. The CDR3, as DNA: TGTGCCAGCAGCTCAGCGCCTCAAGAGACCCAGTACTTC. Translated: CASSSAPQETQYF.

CDR3 in DNA: TGTGCCAGTAGTGACTCGGGACAGCGAGCTAACTATGGCTACACCTTC. This gives the protein CASSDSGQRANYGYTF. The chain employs TRBV19 and TRBJ1-2; 7 bases are a match to TRBD1. V was pared by 5 bases and J by 0 bases, with 9 bases of the junction left unmatched. The CDR3 sequence is 16 residues long. Germline V gene lookup returns CDR1 LNHDA and CDR2 SQIVND (reference sequence).

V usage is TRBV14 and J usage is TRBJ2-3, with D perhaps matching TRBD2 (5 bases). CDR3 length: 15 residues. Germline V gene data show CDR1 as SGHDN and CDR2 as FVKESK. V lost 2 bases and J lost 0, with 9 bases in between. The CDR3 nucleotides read TGTGCCAGCAGCCAAAACGGAGGCAGCACAGATACGCAGTATTTT. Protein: CASSQNGGSTDTQYF.

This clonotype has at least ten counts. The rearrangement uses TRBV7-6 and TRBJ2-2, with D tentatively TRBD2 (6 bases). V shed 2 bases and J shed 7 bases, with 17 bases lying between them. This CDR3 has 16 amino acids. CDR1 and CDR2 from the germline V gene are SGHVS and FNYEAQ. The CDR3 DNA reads TGTGCCAGCAGCTTACTGTTGGACGGGAGTGGCGGGGAGCTGTTTTTT. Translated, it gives CASSLLLDGSGGELFF.

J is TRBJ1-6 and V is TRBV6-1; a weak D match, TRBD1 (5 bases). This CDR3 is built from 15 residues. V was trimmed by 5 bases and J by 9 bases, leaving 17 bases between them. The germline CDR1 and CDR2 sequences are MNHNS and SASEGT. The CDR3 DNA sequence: TGTGCCAGCAGTTACAGGCAGGCGCGGGGTTCACCCCTCCACTTT. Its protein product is CASSYRQARGSPLHF.

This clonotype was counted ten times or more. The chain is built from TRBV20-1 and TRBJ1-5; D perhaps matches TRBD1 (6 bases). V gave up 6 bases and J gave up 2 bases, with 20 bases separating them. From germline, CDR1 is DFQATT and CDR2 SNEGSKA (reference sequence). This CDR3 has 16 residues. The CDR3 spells CSAHRGGGGGNQPQHF. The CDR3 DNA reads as TGCAGTGCCCATCGGGGGGGCGGTGGTGGCAATCAGCCCCAGCATTTT.

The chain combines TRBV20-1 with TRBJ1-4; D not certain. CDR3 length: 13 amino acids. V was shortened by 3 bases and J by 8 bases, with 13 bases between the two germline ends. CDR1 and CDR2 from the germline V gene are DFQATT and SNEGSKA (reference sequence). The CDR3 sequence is CSARASGLEKLFF. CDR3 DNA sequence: TGCAGTGCTAGGGCTAGCGGGCTAGAAAAACTGTTTTTT.

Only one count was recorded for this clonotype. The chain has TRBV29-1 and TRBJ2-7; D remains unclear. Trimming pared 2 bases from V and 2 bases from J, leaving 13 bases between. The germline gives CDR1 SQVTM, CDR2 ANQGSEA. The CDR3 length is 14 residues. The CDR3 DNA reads TGCAGCGTTGAAAGGCAGTTGGGGACCTACGAGCAGTACTTC. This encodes CSVERQLGTYEQYF.

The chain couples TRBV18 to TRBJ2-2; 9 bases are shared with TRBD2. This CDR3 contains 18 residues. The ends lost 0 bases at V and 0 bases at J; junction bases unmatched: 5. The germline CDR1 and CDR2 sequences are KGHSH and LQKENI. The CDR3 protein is CASSPPGAGGPNTGELFF. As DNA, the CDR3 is TGTGCCAGCTCACCACCCGGAGCGGGAGGCCCGAACACCGGGGAGCTGTTTTTT. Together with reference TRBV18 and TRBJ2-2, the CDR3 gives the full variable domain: NAGVMQNPRHLVRRRGQEARLRCSPMKGHSHVYWYRQLPEEGLKFMVYLQKENIIDESGMPKERFSAEFPKEGPSILRIQQVVRGDSAAYFCASSPPGAGGPNTGELFFGEGSRLTVL.

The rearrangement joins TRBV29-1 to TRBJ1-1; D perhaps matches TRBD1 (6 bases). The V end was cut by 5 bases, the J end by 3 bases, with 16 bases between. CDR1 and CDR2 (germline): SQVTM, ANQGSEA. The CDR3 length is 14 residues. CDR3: CSVPRGGGYTEAFF. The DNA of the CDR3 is TGCAGCGTTCCCAGGGGCGGTGGGTACACTGAAGCTTTCTTT.

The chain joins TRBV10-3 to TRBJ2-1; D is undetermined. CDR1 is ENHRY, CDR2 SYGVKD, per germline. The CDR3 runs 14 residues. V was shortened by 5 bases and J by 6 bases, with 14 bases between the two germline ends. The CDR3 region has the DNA TGTGCCATCAGTCACCGGGCAGCCGGCAATGAGCAGTTCTTC. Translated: CAISHRAAGNEQFF.

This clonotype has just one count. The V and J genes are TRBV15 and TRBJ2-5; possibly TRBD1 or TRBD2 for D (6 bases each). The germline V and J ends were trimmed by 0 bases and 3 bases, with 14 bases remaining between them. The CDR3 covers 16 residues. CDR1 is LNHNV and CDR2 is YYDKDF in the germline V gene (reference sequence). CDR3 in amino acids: CATSREWGADEETQYF. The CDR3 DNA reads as TGTGCCACCAGCAGAGAGTGGGGGGCCGATGAAGAGACCCAGTACTTC.

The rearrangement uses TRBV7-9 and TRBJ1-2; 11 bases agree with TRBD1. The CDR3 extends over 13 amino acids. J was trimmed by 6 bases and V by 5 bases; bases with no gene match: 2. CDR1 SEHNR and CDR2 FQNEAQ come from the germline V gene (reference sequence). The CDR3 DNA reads TGTGCCAGCAGCACGGACAGGGGGCATGGCTACACCTTC. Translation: CASSTDRGHGYTF.

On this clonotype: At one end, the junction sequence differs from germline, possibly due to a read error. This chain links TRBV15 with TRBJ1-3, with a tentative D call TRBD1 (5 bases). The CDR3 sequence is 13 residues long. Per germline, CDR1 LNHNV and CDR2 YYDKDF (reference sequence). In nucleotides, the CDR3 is TGTGCCACCAGCAGAGATCAGGGAAACACCGTATATTTT. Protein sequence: CATSRDQGNTVYF.

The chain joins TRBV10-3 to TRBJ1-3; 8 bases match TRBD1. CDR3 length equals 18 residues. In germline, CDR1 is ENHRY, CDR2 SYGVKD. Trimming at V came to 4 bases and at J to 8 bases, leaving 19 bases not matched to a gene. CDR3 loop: CAISGQDRALNYGYTIYF. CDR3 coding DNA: TGTGCCATCAGTGGCCAGGACAGGGCCCTGAACTATGGCTACACCATATATTTT.

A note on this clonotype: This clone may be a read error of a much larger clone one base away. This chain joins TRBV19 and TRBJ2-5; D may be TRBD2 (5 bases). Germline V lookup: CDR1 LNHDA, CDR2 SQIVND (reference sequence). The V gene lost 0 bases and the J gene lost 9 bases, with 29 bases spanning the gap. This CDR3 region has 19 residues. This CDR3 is CASSIDPSRASCRVEAQYF. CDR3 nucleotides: TGTGCCAGTAGTATAGATCCCTCGAGGGCTAGTTGTAGGGTTGAGGCCCAGTACTTC.

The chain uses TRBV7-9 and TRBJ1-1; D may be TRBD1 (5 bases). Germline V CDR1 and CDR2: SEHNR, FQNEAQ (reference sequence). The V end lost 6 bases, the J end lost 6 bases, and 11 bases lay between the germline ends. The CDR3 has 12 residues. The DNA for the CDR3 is TGTGCCAGCAGGAGAGAGGGGTCTGAAGCTTTCTTT. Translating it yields CASRREGSEAFF. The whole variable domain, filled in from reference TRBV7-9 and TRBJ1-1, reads DTGVSQNPRHKITKRGQNVTFRCDPISEHNRLYWYRQTLGQGPEFLTYFQNEAQLEKSRLLSDRFSAERPKGSFSTLEIQRTEQGDSAMYLCASRREGSEAFFGQGTRLTVV.

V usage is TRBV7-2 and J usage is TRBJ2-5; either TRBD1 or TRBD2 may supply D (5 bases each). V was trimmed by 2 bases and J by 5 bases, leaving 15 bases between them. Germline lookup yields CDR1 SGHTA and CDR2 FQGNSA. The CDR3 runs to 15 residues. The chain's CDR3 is CASSLIQGDEETQYF. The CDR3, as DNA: TGTGCCAGCAGCTTAATCCAGGGAGATGAGGAGACCCAGTACTTC.

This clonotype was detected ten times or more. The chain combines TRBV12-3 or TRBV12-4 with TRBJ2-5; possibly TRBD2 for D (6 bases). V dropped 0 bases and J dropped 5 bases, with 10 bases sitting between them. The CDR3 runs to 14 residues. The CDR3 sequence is CASSLAGGSETQYF. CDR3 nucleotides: TGTGCCAGCAGTTTAGCGGGAGGCAGCGAGACCCAGTACTTC.

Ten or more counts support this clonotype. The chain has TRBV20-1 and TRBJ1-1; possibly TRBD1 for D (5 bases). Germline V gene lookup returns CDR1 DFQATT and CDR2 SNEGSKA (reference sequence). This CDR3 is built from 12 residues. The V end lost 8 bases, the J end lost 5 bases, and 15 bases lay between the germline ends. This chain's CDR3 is CSLFPRGTEAFF. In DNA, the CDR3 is TGCAGTCTATTTCCCCGGGGGACTGAAGCTTTCTTT.

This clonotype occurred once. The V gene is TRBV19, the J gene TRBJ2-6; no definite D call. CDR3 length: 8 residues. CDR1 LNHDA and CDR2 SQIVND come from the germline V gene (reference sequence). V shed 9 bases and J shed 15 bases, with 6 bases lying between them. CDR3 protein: CASYDLTF. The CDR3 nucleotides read TGTGCCAGCTACGACCTGACTTTC.